The 13 T cell receptor beta chains below were found in one sample sequenced in a study of blood T cell repertoires in COVID-19 (TCRdb year 2020). To prepare the library, the immunoSEQ multiplex PCR assay was applied. The clones in this table, taken by TCRdb from immuneACCESS, are in-frame only. Not every clone is retained; where verified, under half of the shortfall comes from an unresolved V gene, and the cause of the rest is unknown. In this sample the table shows approximately 350,000 clones, around 83% of which occur a single time. 2.5% to 3% of the sample comes from the top ten. Sequenced input: peripheral blood. All receptors come from a man aged 25 to 40 with active or convalescent COVID-19.

The genes are TRBV3-1 (or the pseudogene TRBV3-2) and TRBJ1-3; 8 positions agree with TRBD1. The CDR3 is 16 residues long. Germline V gene data show CDR1 as LGHDT and CDR2 as YNNKEL (reference sequence). J lost 4 bases, V lost 5 bases, and 10 bases had no gene match. Here the CDR3 DNA reads TGTGCCAGCAGCTCCCAGGACAGGGAGGACGGAAACACCATATATTTT. It is translated as CASSSQDREDGNTIYF.

This sequence joins TRBV11-2 and TRBJ1-5, with a tentative D call TRBD1 (5 bases). The CDR3 runs to 13 residues. V lost 0 bases, J lost 9 bases, and 9 bases lay in between. Germline assignment: CDR1 SGHAT and CDR2 FQNNGV. Written as DNA, the CDR3 is TGTGCCAGCAGCTTAGAGCGGGACGGGCCCCAGCATTTT. Its protein product is CASSLERDGPQHF.

The chain links TRBV30 to TRBJ2-7; 7 bases agree with TRBD2. V gave up 5 bases and J gave up 2 bases; unmatched junction bases: 9. The CDR3 spans 14 residues. Germline CDR1 is GTSNPN and CDR2 is SVGIG (reference sequence). The CDR3 DNA is TGTGCCTGGGAACGGGGGGTGAGACCCTACGAGCAGTACTTC. Translation gives CAWERGVRPYEQYF.

J is TRBJ1-1 and V is TRBV12-3 or TRBV12-4; D is unresolved. Trimming pared 6 bases from V and 11 bases from J, leaving 16 bases between. This CDR3 region has 12 residues. Here the CDR3 reads CASSPPGNRAFF. In nucleotides, the CDR3 is TGTGCCAGCAGCCCCCCGGGTAATCGGGCTTTCTTT.

In this sample, this clone turned up a few times. The chain is built from TRBV11-2 and TRBJ2-7; D remains unclear. Looked up from germline, CDR1 is SGHAT and CDR2 is FQNNGV. The V end lost 1 base, the J end lost 0 bases, and 7 bases lay between the germline ends. The CDR3 length is 14 residues. The CDR3 DNA reads TGTGCCAGCAGCTTAGCTCCCAGCTCCTACGAGCAGTACTTC. It encodes CASSLAPSSYEQYF.

This rearrangement joins TRBV7-7 to TRBJ2-3; D unresolved. CDR1 is SSHAT, CDR2 FNYEAQ, per germline (reference sequence). CDR3 length: 15 amino acids. V dropped 1 base and J dropped 2 bases, with 10 bases sitting between them. DNA for the CDR3: TGTGCCAGCAGCTTAGAATACGGGTTCACAGATACGCAGTATTTT. This sequence encodes CASSLEYGFTDTQYF.

This clone was seen once. The chain carries TRBV5-1 and TRBJ2-7; D gene ambiguous. The CDR3 covers 13 residues. In germline, CDR1 is SGHRS, CDR2 YFSETQ. Trimming cost V 5 bases and J 0 bases, with 9 bases left between them. Written as DNA, the CDR3 is TGCGCCAGCAGGTACGGCGGCTCCTACGAGCAGTACTTC. As protein: CASRYGGSYEQYF.

This chain joins TRBV6-1 and TRBJ1-2, with D possibly being TRBD1 (5 bases). The CDR3 totals 13 residues. In germline, CDR1 is MNHNS, CDR2 SASEGT. The V end was cut by 2 bases, the J end by 4 bases, with 8 bases between. The CDR3 DNA reads TGTGCCAGCAGTGAATGGGGGGGCTATGGCTACACCTTC. Protein sequence: CASSEWGGYGYTF.

The rearrangement joins TRBV7-2 to TRBJ1-6; D possibly corresponds to TRBD1 (5 bases). The CDR3 has 15 amino acids. CDR1 and CDR2 from the germline V gene are SGHTA and FQGNSA. Trimming took 1 base from V and 7 from J, leaving 11 bases between them. The CDR3 region has the DNA TGTGCCAGCAGCTTAGGCTATCAGGGCAATTCACCCCTCCACTTT. Its translation: CASSLGYQGNSPLHF.

The CDR3 loop reads CASRGAKAYEQYF. The CDR3 DNA follows: TGTGCCAGCAGGGGGGCCAAGGCCTACGAGCAGTACTTC. The chain couples TRBV2 to TRBJ2-7; perhaps TRBD1 as D (6 bases). Germline V gives CDR1 SNHLY, CDR2 FYNNEI. V was shortened by 6 bases and J by 2 bases, with 11 bases between the two germline ends. The CDR3 is 13 residues long.

Only one count was recorded for this clone. The chain combines TRBV30 with TRBJ2-7; D perhaps matches TRBD1 (5 bases). Per germline, CDR1 GTSNPN and CDR2 SVGIG (reference sequence). Trimming removed 0 bases from V and 4 bases from J, with 10 bases in between. This CDR3 contains 13 residues. CDR3 in amino acids: CAWSVGQPYEQYF. The DNA for the CDR3 is TGTGCCTGGAGTGTAGGACAACCTTACGAGCAGTACTTC.

This rearrangement joins TRBV5-8 to TRBJ1-5; TRBD1 is a possible D gene (5 bases). The germline V gene has CDR1 SGHTS and CDR2 YDEGEE. Deletions cut 5 bases from V and 5 bases from J, with 11 bases between. The CDR3 loop spans 13 amino acids. CDR3 sequence: CASRDSLDQPQHF. The CDR3 DNA follows: TGTGCCAGCAGAGACAGCCTGGATCAGCCCCAGCATTTT.

The chain has TRBV11-3 and TRBJ2-5; the D is unclear. This CDR3 has 14 amino acids. The germline V gene has CDR1 SGHNT and CDR2 YENEEA. V shed 1 base and J shed 5 bases, with 11 bases lying between them. The CDR3 is CASSLGSLRETQYF. The DNA for the CDR3 is TGTGCCAGCAGCTTAGGATCCCTACGGGAGACCCAGTACTTC. The whole variable domain, filled in from reference TRBV11-3 and TRBJ2-5, reads EAGVVQSPRYKIIEKKQPVAFWCNPISGHNTLYWYLQNLGQGPELLIRYENEEAVDDSQLPKDRFSAERLKGVDSTLKIQPAELGDSAVYLCASSLGSLRETQYFGPGTRLLVL.